This TCR beta chain was sequenced during a study of blood T cell repertoires in COVID-19 (dated by TCRdb to 2018 to 2020). Background for the entire study: Samples from collaborators originated in the United States, Italy and Spain and spanned both the acute and convalescent phases of COVID-19. The prospective study material was composed of cDNA or gDNA derived from T cells, B-cell-depleted T cells, or PBMCs. The dataset comprised deeply sampled blood TCRbeta repertoires from subjects exposed to, actively infected with, or recovered from COVID-19. The repertoires were released in a freely available public database intended as a resource for research on the immune response to SARS-CoV-2. Samples came from the ongoing ImmuneRACE study (first 160 participants) plus 1,254 subjects from 6 global collaborators. The sample metadata nearly always contained a de-identified subject ID, COVID-19 status, age in years and sex. Where HLA class I and class II types were available, the types were taken from metadata supplied by the sample provider, not from assay-based typing. Here is what the overall study found, with its caveats: The quantity of clinical and demographic metadata differed by source and by participant and was supplied without curation.

TCRbeta CDR3 regions were amplified from genomic DNA using the immunoSEQ Assay, a bias-controlled multiplex PCR. Turning to the authors' computational methods: Nucleated cell counts per sample were estimated from amplification of reference gene primers within the assay. To quantify the absolute abundance of each unique TCRbeta CDR3 rearrangement, sequence reads were collapsed and filtered. For each sample, productive Simpson clonality was calculated as the square root of Simpson's diversity index across productive rearrangements. TCRdb mirrors the immuneACCESS table, restricted to in-frame sequences. Some clones are absent from its copies; in checked studies, under half trace to an unresolved V gene, and the reason for the others is unknown. That table is the source of V, J and clone size, and D and trimming were worked out from the DNA. Present in this sample are about 30,000 clones, about 79% of which were seen just once. Roughly 15% of the sample lies in the top ten.

From a lookup of the germline V gene, CDR1 and CDR2 are SNHLY and FYNNEI. V loses 3 bases, J loses 2 bases, and the germline ends lie 11 bases apart. CDR3 length: 16 amino acids, cysteine to phenylalanine. The only DNA kept is the CDR3, 48 bases in frame from the first base. Points on this clone: Its target antigen remains unknown. The input lacks base qualities; no much larger clone sits a single base away.

Collaborating institutions collected whole blood in K2EDTA tubes following their own protocols. For TCRbeta analysis, collaborators shipped samples as frozen whole blood, isolated PBMCs, or DNA extracted from either of those sample types. The clonotype originates from a human donor in a cohort sampled during active COVID-19. The sequenced sample consisted of peripheral blood. Recombination linked TRBV2 to TRBJ1-6; the D gene is perhaps TRBD1, on 5 matching bases. CDR3 loop: CASSDRELAYNSPLHF. The bases read TGTGCCAGCAGTGACAGGGAATTGGCCTATAATTCACCCCTCCACTTT.